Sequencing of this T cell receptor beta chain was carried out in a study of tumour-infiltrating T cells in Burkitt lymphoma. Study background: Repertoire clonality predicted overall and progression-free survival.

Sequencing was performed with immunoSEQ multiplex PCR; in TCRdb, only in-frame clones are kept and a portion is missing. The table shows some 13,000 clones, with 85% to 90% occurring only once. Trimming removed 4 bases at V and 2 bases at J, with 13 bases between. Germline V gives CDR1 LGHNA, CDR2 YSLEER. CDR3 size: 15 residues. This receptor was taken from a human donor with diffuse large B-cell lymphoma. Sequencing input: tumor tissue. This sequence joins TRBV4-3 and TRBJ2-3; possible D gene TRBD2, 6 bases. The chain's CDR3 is CASSPLGLPTDTQYF. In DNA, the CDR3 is TGCGCCAGCAGCCCCTTGGGACTCCCCACAGATACGCAGTATTTT.